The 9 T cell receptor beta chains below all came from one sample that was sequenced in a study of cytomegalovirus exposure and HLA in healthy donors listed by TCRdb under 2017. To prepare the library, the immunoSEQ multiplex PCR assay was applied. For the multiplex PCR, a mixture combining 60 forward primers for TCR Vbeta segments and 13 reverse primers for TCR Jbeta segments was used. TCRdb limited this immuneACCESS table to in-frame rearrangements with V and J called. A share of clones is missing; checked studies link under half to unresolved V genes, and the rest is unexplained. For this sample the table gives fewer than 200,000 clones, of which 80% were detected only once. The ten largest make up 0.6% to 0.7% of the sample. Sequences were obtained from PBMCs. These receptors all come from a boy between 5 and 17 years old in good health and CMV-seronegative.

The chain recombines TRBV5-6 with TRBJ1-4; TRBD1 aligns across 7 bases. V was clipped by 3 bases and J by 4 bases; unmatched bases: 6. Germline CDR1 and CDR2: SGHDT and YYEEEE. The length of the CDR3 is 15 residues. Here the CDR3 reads CASSSIYRGNEKLFF. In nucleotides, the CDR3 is TGTGCCAGCAGCTCAATATACAGGGGTAATGAAAAACTGTTTTTT.

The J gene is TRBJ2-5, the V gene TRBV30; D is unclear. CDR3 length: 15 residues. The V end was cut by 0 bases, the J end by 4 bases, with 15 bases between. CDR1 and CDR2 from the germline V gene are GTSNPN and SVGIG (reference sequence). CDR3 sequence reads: CAWSVRRSVGETQYF. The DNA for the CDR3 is TGTGCCTGGAGTGTAAGACGGAGCGTAGGAGAGACCCAGTACTTC.

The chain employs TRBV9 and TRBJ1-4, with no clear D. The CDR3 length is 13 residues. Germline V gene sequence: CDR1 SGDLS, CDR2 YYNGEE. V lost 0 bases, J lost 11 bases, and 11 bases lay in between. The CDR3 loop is CASSVEEGRKLFF. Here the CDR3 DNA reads TGTGCCAGCAGCGTAGAGGAGGGTCGGAAACTGTTTTTT.

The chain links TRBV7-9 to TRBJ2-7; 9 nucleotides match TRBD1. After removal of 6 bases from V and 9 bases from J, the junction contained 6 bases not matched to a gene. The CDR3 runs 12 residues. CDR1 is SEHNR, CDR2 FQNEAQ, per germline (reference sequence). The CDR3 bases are TGTGCCAGCAGTAGGGACAGGGCCTGGCAGTACTTC. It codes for CASSRDRAWQYF.

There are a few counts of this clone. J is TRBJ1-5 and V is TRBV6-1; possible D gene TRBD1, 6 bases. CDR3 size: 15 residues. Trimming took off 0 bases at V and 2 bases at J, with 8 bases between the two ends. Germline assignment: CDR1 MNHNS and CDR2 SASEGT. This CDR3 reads CASSEAGAGNQPQHF. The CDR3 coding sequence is TGTGCCAGCAGTGAAGCGGGGGCCGGCAATCAGCCCCAGCATTTT.

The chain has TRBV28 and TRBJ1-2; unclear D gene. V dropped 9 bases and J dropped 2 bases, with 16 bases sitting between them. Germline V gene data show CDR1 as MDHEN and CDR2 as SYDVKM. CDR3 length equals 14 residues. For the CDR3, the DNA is TGTGCCAGTTATTCAAGCTTCCTGAACTATGGCTACACCTTC. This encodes CASYSSFLNYGYTF.

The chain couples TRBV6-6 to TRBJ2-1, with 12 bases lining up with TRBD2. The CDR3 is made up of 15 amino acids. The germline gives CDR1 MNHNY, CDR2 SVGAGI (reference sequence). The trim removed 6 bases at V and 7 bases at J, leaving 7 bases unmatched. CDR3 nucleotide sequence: TGTGCCAGCAGCCTCCTAGCGGGGGGGCTTAATGAGCAGTTCTTC. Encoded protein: CASSLLAGGLNEQFF.

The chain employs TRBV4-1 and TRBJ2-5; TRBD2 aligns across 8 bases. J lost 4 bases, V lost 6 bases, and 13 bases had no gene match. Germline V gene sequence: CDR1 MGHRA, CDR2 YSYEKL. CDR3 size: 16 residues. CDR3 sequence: CASSPEVTSGGETQYF. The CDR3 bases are TGCGCCAGCAGTCCAGAAGTTACTAGCGGTGGAGAGACCCAGTACTTC.

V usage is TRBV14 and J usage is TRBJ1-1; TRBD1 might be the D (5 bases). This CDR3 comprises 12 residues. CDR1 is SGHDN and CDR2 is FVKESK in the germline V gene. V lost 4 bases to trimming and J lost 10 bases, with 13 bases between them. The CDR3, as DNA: TGTGCCAGCAGCCTTCAAGGGGCCTTAGCTTTCTTT. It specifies CASSLQGALAFF.